Listed here are 9 T cell receptor beta chains from one sample, sequenced in a study of cytomegalovirus exposure and HLA in healthy donors. Primers included in the PCR were 60 Vbeta and 13 Jbeta primers. Using immunoSEQ multiplex PCR, the repertoire was profiled, and TCRdb retains in-frame clones only, with some absent. The sample includes 100,000 to 150,000 clones, approximately 80% seen only once; the top ten take more than 1.1%. The sample comprised PBMCs. These receptors were obtained from a woman aged 40 to 50 in good health and CMV-seronegative.

The chain carries TRBV28 and TRBJ1-3, with D perhaps TRBD1 (5 bases). CDR3 length equals 15 residues. V shed 4 bases and J shed 4 bases, with 14 bases lying between them. The V gene's germline CDR1 is MDHEN and CDR2 SYDVKM. Written as DNA, the CDR3 is TGTGCCAGCAGTTCGGGGGAGGTATCGGGAAACACCATATATTTT. Residues: CASSSGEVSGNTIYF.

This rearrangement joins TRBV2 to TRBJ2-2, with 8 nucleotides matching TRBD1. Germline CDR1 is SNHLY and CDR2 is FYNNEI. CDR3 length: 15 residues. J lost 2 bases, V lost 5 bases, and 4 bases had no gene match. In nucleotides, the CDR3 is TGTGCCAGCAGTTACCAGGGGGCTAACACCGGGGAGCTGTTTTTT. Protein: CASSYQGANTGELFF.

The gene calls are TRBV7-2 and TRBJ1-6; D unclear. The CDR3 totals 18 residues. In germline, CDR1 is SGHTA, CDR2 FQGNSA. Deletions cut 1 base from V and 15 bases from J, with 28 bases between. This CDR3 reads CASSLGGRTGGVPHYLHF. The CDR3 bases are TGTGCCAGCAGCTTAGGGGGAAGGACCGGCGGGGTTCCCCATTACCTCCACTTT.

J is TRBJ1-6 and V is TRBV18; possibly TRBD1 for D (6 bases). The CDR3 spans 14 residues. The V and J ends lost 0 bases and 10 bases respectively, with 10 bases between them. CDR1 is KGHSH, CDR2 LQKENI, per germline. The chain's CDR3 is CASSPPSGASPLHF. CDR3 sequence (DNA): TGTGCCAGCTCACCACCTTCAGGGGCATCACCCCTCCACTTT.

The genes are TRBV13 and TRBJ2-5, with D maybe TRBD2 (5 bases). The J call may be incorrect, as the DNA end agrees better with TRBJ2-7. This CDR3 spans 14 amino acids. Germline V gene lookup returns CDR1 PRHDT and CDR2 FYEKMQ (reference sequence). CDR3 sequence reads: CASSSRADYYEQYF. The DNA of the CDR3 is TGTGCCAGCAGCTCGCGGGCGGATTACTACGAGCAGTACTTC.

Comments on this clone: Compared with germline, one end of the junction differs, possibly owing to a read error. This chain uses TRBV7-7 with TRBJ2-7; maybe TRBD1 (5 bases). CDR3 size: 15 residues. The germline V gene encodes CDR1 SSHAT and CDR2 FNYEAQ (reference sequence). CDR3 region: CASSLGQGGSYEQYF. The CDR3 DNA follows: TGTGCTAGCAGCTTAGGGCAGGGTGGCTCCTACGAGCAGTACTTC.

The CDR3 DNA reads TGTGCCAGCAGGCTAGCGGGGGAGACCCAGTACTTC. Encoded protein: CASRLAGETQYF. V is TRBV2 and J is TRBJ2-5, with 9 bases aligning to TRBD2. CDR1 SNHLY and CDR2 FYNNEI come from the germline V gene. This CDR3 is built from 12 residues. V shed 6 bases and J 5 bases; nucleotides not matched to a gene: 1.

This clone was counted between two and nine times. The V and J genes are TRBV15 and TRBJ1-6; D is ambiguous. Germline CDR1 is LNHNV and CDR2 is YYDKDF (reference sequence). This CDR3 is 14 amino acids long. The V and J ends lost 2 bases and 6 bases respectively, with 8 bases between them. The CDR3 coding sequence is TGTGCCACCAGCAGAAACAGCCTTAATTCACCCCTCCACTTT. It translates to CATSRNSLNSPLHF.

This clone was counted between two and nine times. The V gene is TRBV14, the J gene TRBJ2-7; D gene unclear. The CDR3 loop spans 15 amino acids. With 9 bases removed from V and 1 base from J, the gap between germline ends came to 19 bases. Germline V lookup: CDR1 SGHDN, CDR2 FVKESK. CDR3 sequence reads: CASSPAAAASYEQYF. In DNA, the CDR3 is TGTGCCAGTTCCCCCGCGGCGGCAGCGTCCTACGAGCAGTACTTC.